The 20 T cell receptor beta chains below were found in one sample sequenced in a study of blood T cell repertoires in COVID-19. Only in-frame clones appear in the TCRdb table, and some are missing; sequencing was by immunoSEQ multiplex PCR. This table has approximately 280,000 clones, around 88% appearing once. Sample: peripheral blood. The source is a middle-aged man with acute or convalescent COVID-19.

DNA of the CDR3: TGTGCCAGCAGCTCCTCGACCGGGACACCCTTGGAGCAGTACTTC. It is translated as CASSSSTGTPLEQYF. The V call is TRBV9, the J call TRBJ2-7; D possibly corresponds to TRBD1 (6 bases). In germline, CDR1 is SGDLS, CDR2 YYNGEE. V dropped 4 bases and J dropped 7 bases, with 21 bases sitting between them. The CDR3 has 15 residues.

The chain has TRBV6-2 or TRBV6-3 and TRBJ1-1; tentative D call: TRBD1 (5 bases). Germline-derived CDR1 and CDR2 are MNHEY and SVGEGT. This CDR3 region has 14 residues. Between the trimmed V and J ends, which lost 4 bases and 3 bases, there was a span of 12 bases. DNA for the CDR3: TGTGCCAGCAGTTCCGCATCGACAGACACTGAAGCTTTCTTT. Translation gives CASSSASTDTEAFF.

This chain connects TRBV29-1 to TRBJ2-3; the D is unclear. Germline CDR1 reads SQVTM; CDR2 reads ANQGSEA. The CDR3 consists of 13 residues. The V and J ends lost 1 base and 3 bases respectively, with 8 bases between them. CDR3 sequence (DNA): TGCAGCGTTGAAGGCCCCGGGACAGATACGCAGTATTTT. It translates to CSVEGPGTDTQYF.

The chain combines TRBV10-3 with TRBJ1-5; D possibly corresponds to TRBD1 (5 bases). CDR1 is ENHRY and CDR2 is SYGVKD in the germline V gene. The CDR3 is 13 residues long. V lost 8 bases and J lost 5, with 13 bases in between. CDR3 protein: CAIGRGGDQPQHF. In DNA form, the CDR3 reads TGTGCCATCGGCCGGGGGGGAGATCAGCCCCAGCATTTT.

The CDR3 sequence: CASSQEQGPWDNQPQHF. The CDR3 bases are TGCGCCAGCAGTCAAGAGCAGGGCCCGTGGGACAATCAGCCCCAGCATTTT. The chain carries TRBV23-1 and TRBJ1-5, with a possible D match to TRBD1 (5 bases). TRBV23-1 is an ORF, with its function uncertain. With 2 bases removed from V and 3 bases from J, the gap between germline ends came to 17 bases. The CDR3 runs 17 residues.

The chain recombines TRBV7-6 with TRBJ2-2; TRBD2 agrees at 7 bases. V shed 5 bases, J shed 1 base, and the junction held 7 bases outside the gene matches. The CDR3 runs to 16 residues. Per germline, CDR1 SGHVS and CDR2 FNYEAQ. This chain's CDR3 is CASSPELAVNTGELFF. The CDR3, as DNA: TGTGCCAGCAGCCCCGAGCTAGCGGTGAACACCGGGGAGCTGTTTTTT.

The chain uses TRBV7-2 and TRBJ1-3; possibly TRBD1 for D (5 bases). With 5 bases removed from V and 0 bases from J, the gap between germline ends came to 11 bases. CDR1 is SGHTA and CDR2 is FQGNSA in the germline V gene. The CDR3 covers 15 residues. The CDR3 DNA is TGTGCCAGCAGCCCCCGACAGAGCTCTGGAAACACCATATATTTT. The encoded protein is CASSPRQSSGNTIYF.

The chain has TRBV6-5 and TRBJ1-1; D is perhaps TRBD1 (5 bases). V shed 5 bases and J shed 2 bases, with 12 bases lying between them. Germline-derived CDR1 and CDR2 are MNHEY and SVGAGI. The CDR3 covers 14 residues. The CDR3 loop is CASSQGGGNTEAFF. CDR3 nucleotides: TGTGCCAGCAGTCAGGGCGGGGGTAACACTGAAGCTTTCTTT.

This rearrangement joins TRBV12-5 to TRBJ1-2; 8 nucleotides line up with TRBD1. Germline V gene lookup returns CDR1 LGHNT and CDR2 FRNRAP. The CDR3 totals 15 residues. The V gene end was trimmed by 3 bases and the J gene end by 2 bases; junction bases not matched to a gene: 5. Here the CDR3 reads CASGFPGGLNYGYTF. The CDR3 DNA reads TGTGCTAGTGGTTTTCCAGGGGGCTTAAACTATGGCTACACCTTC.

This rearrangement joins TRBV3-1 (or the pseudogene TRBV3-2) to TRBJ2-3, with 12 bases fitting TRBD1. The CDR3 has 11 residues. The germline CDR1 and CDR2 sequences are LGHDT and YNNKEL (reference sequence). V was pared by 3 bases and J by 14 bases, with 0 bases of the junction left unmatched. The CDR3 protein is CASSQGQGAYF. DNA for the CDR3: TGTGCCAGCAGCCAGGGACAGGGGGCGTATTTT.

The J gene is TRBJ1-2, the V gene TRBV2; possibly TRBD1 for D (5 bases). The CDR3 totals 12 residues. CDR1 is SNHLY and CDR2 is FYNNEI in the germline V gene. V shed 8 bases and J shed 7 bases, with 14 bases lying between them. In nucleotides, the CDR3 is TGTGCCAGCGACGGGGGAGTCCCTGGCTACACCTTC. Amino acid sequence: CASDGGVPGYTF.

The rearrangement joins TRBV6-6 to TRBJ2-1; TRBD2 matches at 11 bases. Trimming took 5 bases from V and 3 from J; bases not matched to a gene: 9. The CDR3 is 17 amino acids. Germline V gives CDR1 MNHNY, CDR2 SVGAGI (reference sequence). The CDR3 here is CASSPTKTSGDYNEQFF. The DNA of the CDR3 is TGTGCCAGCAGTCCTACTAAGACTAGCGGGGACTACAATGAGCAGTTCTTC.

Comments on this clone: One junction end disagrees with the germline gene, perhaps due to a read error. The chain's CDR3 is CASSRSDTEAFF. CDR3 nucleotide sequence: TGTGCCAGCAGCCGTTCGGACACAGAAGCTTTCTTT. The chain recombines TRBV3-1 (or the pseudogene TRBV3-2) with TRBJ1-1; possibly TRBD1 for D (5 bases). CDR1 LGHDT and CDR2 YNNKEL come from the germline V gene (reference sequence). This CDR3 region has 12 residues.

This rearrangement joins TRBV7-8 to TRBJ2-7; tentative D call: TRBD1 (6 bases). The CDR3 has 15 amino acids. The V end was cut by 5 bases, the J end by 2 bases, with 16 bases between. Per germline, CDR1 SGHVS and CDR2 FQNEAQ. This CDR3 reads CASSVTGRPTYEQYF. DNA for the CDR3: TGTGCCAGCAGCGTAACAGGGCGACCTACCTACGAGCAGTACTTC.

The CDR3 bases are TGTGCCAGCAGCTTGGAGGATTTCCGGGTAGAGATTAACACTGAAGCTTTCTTT. Protein: CASSLEDFRVEINTEAFF. The J gene is TRBJ1-1, the V gene TRBV5-6; the D is unclear. The ends were cut back, 0 bases at V and 2 bases at J, with 20 bases in the middle. The germline V gene encodes CDR1 SGHDT and CDR2 YYEEEE. CDR3 length equals 18 residues.

The chain recombines TRBV7-3 with TRBJ2-1; 9 bases align to TRBD1. CDR3 length equals 13 residues. Trimming cost V 7 bases and J 6 bases; bases outside gene matches: 4. Germline V gene lookup returns CDR1 SGHTA and CDR2 FQGTGA. In DNA form, the CDR3 reads TGTGCCAGCAAAGCGACAGGGGGCAATGAGCAGTTCTTC. Its protein is CASKATGGNEQFF.

This chain joins TRBV5-6 and TRBJ1-1, with D unresolved. The germline V gene has CDR1 SGHDT and CDR2 YYEEEE. V was trimmed by 1 base and J by 4 bases, leaving 8 bases between them. This CDR3 comprises 13 residues. CDR3 residues: CASSLLIGTEAFF. The CDR3 DNA reads as TGTGCCAGCAGCTTGTTAATCGGCACTGAAGCTTTCTTT. Looking up the rest from reference TRBV5-6 and TRBJ1-1 gives the full variable domain: DAGVTQSPTHLIKTRGQQVTLRCSPKSGHDTVSWYQQALGQGPQFIFQYYEEEERQRGNFPDRFSGHQFPNYSSELNVNALLLGDSALYLCASSLLIGTEAFFGQGTRLTVV.

Only a few counts were recorded for this clone. The chain has TRBV5-6 and TRBJ1-3, with a weak D call TRBD1 (6 bases). The CDR3 runs to 15 residues. Per germline, CDR1 SGHDT and CDR2 YYEEEE. Trimming cost V 0 bases and J 4 bases, with 11 bases left between them. The CDR3 DNA reads as TGTGCCAGCAGCTTGGTTCCAGGGGAAGGAAACACCATATATTTT. Protein: CASSLVPGEGNTIYF.

The genes are TRBV12-3 or TRBV12-4 and TRBJ1-1; D is perhaps TRBD1 (6 bases). CDR3 size: 13 residues. Trimming cost V 6 bases and J 7 bases, with 15 bases left between them. Here the CDR3 DNA reads TGTGCCAGCAGCCCTATGGGGACAATTGAAGCTTTCTTT. This codes for CASSPMGTIEAFF.

The chain carries TRBV5-1 and TRBJ2-1; possibly TRBD1 for D (7 bases). Trimming took 0 bases from V and 7 from J, leaving 11 bases between them. CDR3 length: 14 residues. Germline CDR1 SGHRS, CDR2 YFSETQ. The CDR3 is CASSLATGRNEQFF. In DNA, the CDR3 is TGCGCCAGCAGCTTGGCGACAGGGAGGAATGAGCAGTTCTTC.